The clone carrying this T cell receptor (beta chain) has only one observation. What it recognizes is unknown. The data were taken from a study of graft-versus-host responses after intestinal transplantation. Trimming shortened V by 2 bases and J by 8 bases, and 9 bases separated the two germline ends. CDR1 LNHDA and CDR2 SQIVND come from the germline V gene (reference sequence). CDR3 length: 13 residues. Libraries were prepared by immunoSEQ multiplex PCR; TCRdb keeps only in-frame clonotypes and omits some of them. The data contain some 120,000 clones, 75% to 95% of them singletons. This specimen was unstimulated CD4+ T cells sorted from spleen or lymph node cells, taken before intestinal transplant. This chain links TRBV19 with TRBJ1-4; weak D call: TRBD1 (5 bases). This clonotype originated in a human donor who received an intestinal transplant. In DNA form, the CDR3 reads TGTGCCAGTAGTATAAGGCGACAGGAAAAACTGTTTTTT. Translation: CASSIRRQEKLFF.